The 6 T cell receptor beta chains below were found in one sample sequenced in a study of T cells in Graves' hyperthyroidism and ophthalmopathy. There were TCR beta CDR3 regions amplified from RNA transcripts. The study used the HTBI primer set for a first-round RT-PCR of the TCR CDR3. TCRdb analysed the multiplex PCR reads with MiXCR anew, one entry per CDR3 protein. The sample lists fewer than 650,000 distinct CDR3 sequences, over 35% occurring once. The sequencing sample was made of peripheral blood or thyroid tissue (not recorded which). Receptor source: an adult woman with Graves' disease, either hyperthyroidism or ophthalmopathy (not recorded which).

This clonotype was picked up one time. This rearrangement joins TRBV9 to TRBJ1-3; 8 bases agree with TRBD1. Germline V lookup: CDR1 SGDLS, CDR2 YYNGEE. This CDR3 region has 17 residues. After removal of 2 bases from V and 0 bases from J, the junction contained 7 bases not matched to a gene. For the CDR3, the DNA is TGTGCCAGCAGCGTCCGGGACAGGCTCCTCTCTGGAAACACCATATATTTT. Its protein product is CASSVRDRLLSGNTIYF. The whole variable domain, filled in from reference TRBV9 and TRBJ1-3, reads DSGVTQTPKHLITATGQRVTLRCSPRSGDLSVYWYQQSLDQGLQFLIQYYNGEERAKGNILERFSAQQFPDLHSELNLSSLELGDSALYFCASSVRDRLLSGNTIYFGEGSWLTVV.

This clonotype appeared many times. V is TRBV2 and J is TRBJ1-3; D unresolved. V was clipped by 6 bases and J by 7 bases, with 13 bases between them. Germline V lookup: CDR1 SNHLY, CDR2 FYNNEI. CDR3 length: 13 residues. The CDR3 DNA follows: TGTGCCAGCAGCCAGGACCCAAGGAACACCATATATTTT. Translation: CASSQDPRNTIYF.

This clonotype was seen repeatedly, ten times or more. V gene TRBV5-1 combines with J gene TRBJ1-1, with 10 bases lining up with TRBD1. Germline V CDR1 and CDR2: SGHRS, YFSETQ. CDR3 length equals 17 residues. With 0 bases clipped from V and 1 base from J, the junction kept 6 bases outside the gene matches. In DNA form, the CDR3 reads TGCGCCAGCAGCTTGGACGGGACAGGGGTCTCGAACACTGAAGCTTTCTTT. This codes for CASSLDGTGVSNTEAFF.

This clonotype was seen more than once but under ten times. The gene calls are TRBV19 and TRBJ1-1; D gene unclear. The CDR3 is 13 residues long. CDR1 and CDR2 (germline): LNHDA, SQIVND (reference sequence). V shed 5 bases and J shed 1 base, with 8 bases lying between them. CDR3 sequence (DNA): TGTGCCAGTAGTGCTGGACGGAACACTGAAGCTTTCTTT. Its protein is CASSAGRNTEAFF.

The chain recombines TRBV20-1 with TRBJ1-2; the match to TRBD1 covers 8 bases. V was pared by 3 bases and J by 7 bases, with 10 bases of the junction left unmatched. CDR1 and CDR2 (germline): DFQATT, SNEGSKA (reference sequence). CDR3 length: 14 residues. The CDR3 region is CSARGTGGESGYTF. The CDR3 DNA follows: TGCAGTGCTAGGGGTACAGGGGGGGAATCTGGCTACACCTTC.

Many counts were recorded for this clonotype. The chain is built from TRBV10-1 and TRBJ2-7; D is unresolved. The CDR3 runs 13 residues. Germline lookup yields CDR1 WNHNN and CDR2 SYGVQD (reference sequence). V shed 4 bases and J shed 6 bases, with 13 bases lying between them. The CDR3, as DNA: TGCGCCAGCAGTGGTAGTCCGGCTGGCGAGCAGTACTTC. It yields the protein CASSGSPAGEQYF.